One sample yielded the 13 T cell receptor beta chains listed below, sequenced in a study of cytomegalovirus exposure and HLA in healthy donors. The primer mix had 60 Vbeta and 13 Jbeta primers. The protocol was immunoSEQ multiplex PCR, while the TCRdb copy is restricted to in-frame clones and leaves out a portion. The sample lists over 90,000 clones, under 65% seen once, with roughly 3.2% in the top ten. The source material was PBMCs. Receptor source: a man aged 55 to 70 in good health and CMV-seronegative.

This clone was observed a single time. This chain uses TRBV5-1 with TRBJ1-4; 7 bases are a match to TRBD1. Germline assignment: CDR1 SGHRS and CDR2 YFSETQ. This CDR3 has 14 amino acids. Trimming took 5 bases from V and 6 from J; bases not matched to a gene: 7. Here the CDR3 DNA reads TGCGCCAGCAGAGTAGGGGGCAACGATGAAAAACTGTTTTTT. Translated: CASRVGGNDEKLFF.

The gene calls are TRBV13 and TRBJ1-4; tentatively, D is TRBD1 (6 bases). Trimming took off 1 base at V and 3 bases at J, with 9 bases between the two ends. CDR3 length equals 15 residues. The germline CDR1 and CDR2 sequences are PRHDT and FYEKMQ (reference sequence). The CDR3, as DNA: TGTGCCAGCAGCTTAGTTCCAGGGGCTAATGAAAAACTGTTTTTT. Translated, it gives CASSLVPGANEKLFF. Based on the CDR3 plus reference TRBV13 and TRBJ1-4, the full variable domain is AAGVIQSPRHLIKEKRETATLKCYPIPRHDTVYWYQQGPGQDPQFLISFYEKMQSDKGSIPDRFSAQQFSDYHSELNMSSLELGDSALYFCASSLVPGANEKLFFGSGTQLSVL.

In this sample, this clone turned up once. Likely a read error: the CDR3 ends without its conserved phenylalanine or tryptophan. This chain's CDR3 is CASSLAEGIDGYTL. In nucleotides, the CDR3 is TGTGCCAGCAGCCTAGCGGAGGGTATCGATGGCTACACCCTC. This chain links TRBV7-9 with TRBJ1-2; unclear D gene. Germline V gene lookup returns CDR1 SEHNR and CDR2 FQNEAQ (reference sequence). This CDR3 has 14 amino acids.

In this sample, this clone turned up a few times. The chain recombines TRBV7-5 with TRBJ2-7; TRBD2 was called by the table and not checked on the DNA. TRBV7-5 is assigned pseudogene status. The CDR3 has 13 amino acids. CDR3 in amino acids: CVRSWGGTYEQYF. The CDR3 coding sequence is TGTGTCAGAAGCTGGGGGGGGACATACGAGCAGTACTTC.

The table lists this clone with a few counts. The chain joins TRBV29-1 to TRBJ2-5; the D is unclear. CDR1 is SQVTM, CDR2 ANQGSEA, per germline. Trimming took 0 bases from V and 5 from J, leaving 4 bases between them. This CDR3 has 11 residues. CDR3 bases: TGCAGCGTTGAAGATCTGGAGACCCAGTACTTC. This codes for CSVEDLETQYF. Complete variable domain (other parts from reference TRBV29-1 and TRBJ2-5): SAVISQKPSRDICQRGTSLTIQCQVDSQVTMMFWYRQQPGQSLTLIATANQGSEATYESGFVIDKFPISRPNLTFSTLTVSNMSPEDSSIYLCSVEDLETQYFGPGTRLLVL.

This chain uses TRBV7-2 with TRBJ1-5; D not certain. From germline, CDR1 is SGHTA and CDR2 FQGNSA. V lost 2 bases and J 1 base, leaving 15 bases between the germline ends. This CDR3 comprises 17 residues. The CDR3 nucleotides are TGTGCCAGCAGCTTATTATCCACGGGAATAAGCAATCAGCCCCAGCATTTT. This codes for CASSLLSTGISNQPQHF.

This chain's CDR3 is CASNLREGTYEQYF. In DNA form, the CDR3 reads TGCGCCAGCAATTTGCGGGAGGGGACCTACGAGCAGTACTTC. This rearrangement joins TRBV5-1 to TRBJ2-7; 9 nucleotides match TRBD2. The CDR3 has 14 residues. J lost 2 bases, V lost 6 bases, and 6 bases had no gene match. CDR1 and CDR2 from the germline V gene are SGHRS and YFSETQ.

V is TRBV11-3 and J is TRBJ2-3; 7 positions agree with TRBD1. The J segment lost 2 bases and the V segment lost 5 bases, leaving 13 bases of the junction unmatched. There are 17 residues in the CDR3. CDR1 and CDR2 (germline): SGHNT, YENEEA. As DNA, the CDR3 is TGTGCCAGCAGCGGATGGGGGACAGCCGCGATCACAGATACGCAGTATTTT. Protein: CASSGWGTAAITDTQYF. Using reference TRBV11-3 and TRBJ2-3 for the parts outside the CDR3, the full variable domain is EAGVVQSPRYKIIEKKQPVAFWCNPISGHNTLYWYLQNLGQGPELLIRYENEEAVDDSQLPKDRFSAERLKGVDSTLKIQPAELGDSAVYLCASSGWGTAAITDTQYFGPGTRLTVL.

The CDR3 nucleotides read TGTGCCAGCAGCCCTTCCAGGGTGGCCCGCCGTCAGCCCCAGCATTTT. Encoded protein: CASSPSRVARRQPQHF. V is TRBV4-2 and J is TRBJ1-5, with D possibly being TRBD1 (5 bases). The CDR3 spans 16 residues. CDR1 LGHNA and CDR2 YNFKEQ come from the germline V gene. With 4 bases removed from V and 6 bases from J, the gap between germline ends came to 19 bases.

The chain couples TRBV19 to TRBJ2-5; perhaps TRBD2 as D (5 bases). The ends were cut back, 3 bases at V and 5 bases at J, with 13 bases in the middle. The germline CDR1 and CDR2 sequences are LNHDA and SQIVND (reference sequence). The CDR3 spans 14 residues. Here the CDR3 reads CASSIGLGWETQYF. CDR3 bases: TGTGCCAGTAGTATCGGACTGGGGTGGGAGACCCAGTACTTC.

This clone was counted a single time. The chain has TRBV9 and TRBJ1-4; D is undetermined. The V gene lost 0 bases and the J gene lost 7 bases, with 19 bases spanning the gap. The CDR3 has 17 amino acids. CDR1 is SGDLS and CDR2 is YYNGEE in the germline V gene. The CDR3 sequence is CASSVGIGRGGSEKLFF. The CDR3 bases are TGTGCCAGCAGCGTAGGTATCGGACGGGGTGGCAGTGAAAAACTGTTTTTT. The entire variable domain, with the rest obtained from reference TRBV9 and TRBJ1-4, is as follows: DSGVTQTPKHLITATGQRVTLRCSPRSGDLSVYWYQQSLDQGLQFLIQYYNGEERAKGNILERFSAQQFPDLHSELNLSSLELGDSALYFCASSVGIGRGGSEKLFFGSGTQLSVL.

The rearrangement joins TRBV20-1 to TRBJ2-5; perhaps TRBD1 as D (6 bases). Germline V gene data show CDR1 as DFQATT and CDR2 as SNEGSKA (reference sequence). This CDR3 spans 11 amino acids. Trimming shortened V by 6 bases and J by 4 bases, and 9 bases separated the two germline ends. CDR3 coding DNA: TGCAGTGCCATGGACAGAGAGACCCAGTACTTC. Amino acids: CSAMDRETQYF.

J is TRBJ1-2 and V is TRBV5-6, with unresolved D. V was shortened by 0 bases and J by 8 bases, with 11 bases between the two germline ends. The length of the CDR3 is 13 residues. The V gene's germline CDR1 is SGHDT and CDR2 YYEEEE. This chain's CDR3 is CASSLAEGVGYTF. The CDR3 DNA sequence: TGTGCCAGCAGCTTGGCCGAGGGCGTGGGCTACACCTTC.